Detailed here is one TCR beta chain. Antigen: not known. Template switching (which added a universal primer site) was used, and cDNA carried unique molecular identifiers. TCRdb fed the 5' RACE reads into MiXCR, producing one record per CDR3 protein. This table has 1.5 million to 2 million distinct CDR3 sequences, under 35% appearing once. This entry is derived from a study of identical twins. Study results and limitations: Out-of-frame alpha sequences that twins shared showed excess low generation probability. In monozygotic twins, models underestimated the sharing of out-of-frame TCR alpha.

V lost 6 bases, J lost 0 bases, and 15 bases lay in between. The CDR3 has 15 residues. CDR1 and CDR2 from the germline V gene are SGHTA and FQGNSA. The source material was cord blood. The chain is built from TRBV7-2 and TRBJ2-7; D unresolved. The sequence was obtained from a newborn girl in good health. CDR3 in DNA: TGTGCCAGCAGACTTCAACCGGGCCCCTCCTACGAGCAGTACTTC. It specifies CASRLQPGPSYEQYF.